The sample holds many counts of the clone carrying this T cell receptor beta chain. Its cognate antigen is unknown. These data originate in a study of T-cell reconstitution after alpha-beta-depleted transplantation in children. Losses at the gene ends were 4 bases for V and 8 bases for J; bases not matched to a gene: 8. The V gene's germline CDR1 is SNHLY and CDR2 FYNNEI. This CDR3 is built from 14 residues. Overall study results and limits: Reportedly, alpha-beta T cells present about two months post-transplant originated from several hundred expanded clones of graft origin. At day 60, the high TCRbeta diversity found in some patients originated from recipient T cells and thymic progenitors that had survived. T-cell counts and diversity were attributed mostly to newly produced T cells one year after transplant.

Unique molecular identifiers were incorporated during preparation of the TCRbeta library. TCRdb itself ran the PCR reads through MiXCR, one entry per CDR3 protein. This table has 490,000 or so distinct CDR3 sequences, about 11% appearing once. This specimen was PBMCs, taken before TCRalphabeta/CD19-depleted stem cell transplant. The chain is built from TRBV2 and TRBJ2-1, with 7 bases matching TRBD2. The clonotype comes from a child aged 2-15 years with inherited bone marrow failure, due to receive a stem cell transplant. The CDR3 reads CASSAAGEIHEQFF. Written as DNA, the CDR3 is TGTGCCAGCAGTGCGGCGGGAGAGATCCATGAGCAGTTCTTC.